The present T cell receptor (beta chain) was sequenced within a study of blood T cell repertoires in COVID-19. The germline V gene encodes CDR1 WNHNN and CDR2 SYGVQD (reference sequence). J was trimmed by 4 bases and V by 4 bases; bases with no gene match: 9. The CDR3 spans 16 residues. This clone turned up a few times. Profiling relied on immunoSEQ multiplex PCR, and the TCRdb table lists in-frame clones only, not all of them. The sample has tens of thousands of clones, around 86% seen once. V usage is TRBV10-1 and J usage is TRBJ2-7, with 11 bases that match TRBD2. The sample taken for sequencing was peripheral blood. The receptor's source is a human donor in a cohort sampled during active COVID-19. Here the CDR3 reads CASSAELAGGKYEQYF. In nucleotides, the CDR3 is TGCGCCAGCAGTGCAGAGCTAGCGGGAGGAAAATACGAGCAGTACTTC.